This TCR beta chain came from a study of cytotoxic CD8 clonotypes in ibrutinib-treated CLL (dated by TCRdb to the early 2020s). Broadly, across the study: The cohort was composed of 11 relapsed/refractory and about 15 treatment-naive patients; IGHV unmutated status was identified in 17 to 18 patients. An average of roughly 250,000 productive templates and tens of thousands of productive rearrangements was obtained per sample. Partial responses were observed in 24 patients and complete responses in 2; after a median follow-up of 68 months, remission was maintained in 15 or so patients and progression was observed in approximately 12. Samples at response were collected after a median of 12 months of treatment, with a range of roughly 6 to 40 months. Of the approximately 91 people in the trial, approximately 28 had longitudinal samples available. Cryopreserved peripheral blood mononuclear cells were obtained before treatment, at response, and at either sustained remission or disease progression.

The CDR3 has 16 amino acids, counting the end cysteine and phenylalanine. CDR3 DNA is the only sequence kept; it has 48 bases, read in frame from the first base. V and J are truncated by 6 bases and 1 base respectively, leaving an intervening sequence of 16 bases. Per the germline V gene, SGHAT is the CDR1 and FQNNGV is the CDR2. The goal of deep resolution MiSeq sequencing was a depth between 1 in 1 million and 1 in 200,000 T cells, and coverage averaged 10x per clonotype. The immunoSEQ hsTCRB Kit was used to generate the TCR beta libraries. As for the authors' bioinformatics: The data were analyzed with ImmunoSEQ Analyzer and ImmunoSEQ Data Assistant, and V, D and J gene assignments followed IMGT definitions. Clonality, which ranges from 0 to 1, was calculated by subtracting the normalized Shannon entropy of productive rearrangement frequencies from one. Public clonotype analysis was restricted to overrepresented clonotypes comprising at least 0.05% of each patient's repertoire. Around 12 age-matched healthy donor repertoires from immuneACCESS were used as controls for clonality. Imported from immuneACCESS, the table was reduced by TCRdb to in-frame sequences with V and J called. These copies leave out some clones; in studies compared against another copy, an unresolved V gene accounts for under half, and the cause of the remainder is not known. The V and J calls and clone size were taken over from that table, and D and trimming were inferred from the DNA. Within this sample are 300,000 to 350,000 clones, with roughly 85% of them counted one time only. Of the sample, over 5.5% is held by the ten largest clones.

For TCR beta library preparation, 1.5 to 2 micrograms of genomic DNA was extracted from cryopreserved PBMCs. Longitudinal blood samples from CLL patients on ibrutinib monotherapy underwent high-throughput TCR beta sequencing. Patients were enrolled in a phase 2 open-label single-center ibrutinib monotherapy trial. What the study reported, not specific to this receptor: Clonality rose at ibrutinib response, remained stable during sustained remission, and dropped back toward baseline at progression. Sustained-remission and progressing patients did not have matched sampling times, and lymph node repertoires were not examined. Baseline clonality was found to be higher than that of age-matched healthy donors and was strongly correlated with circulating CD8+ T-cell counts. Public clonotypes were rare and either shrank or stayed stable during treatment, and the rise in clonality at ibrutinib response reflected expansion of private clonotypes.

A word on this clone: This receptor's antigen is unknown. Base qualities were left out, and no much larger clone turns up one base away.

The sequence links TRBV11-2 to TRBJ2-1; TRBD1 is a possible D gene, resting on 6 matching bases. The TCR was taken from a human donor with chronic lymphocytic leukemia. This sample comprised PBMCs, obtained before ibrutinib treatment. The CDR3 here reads CASRRFGGPSYNEQFF. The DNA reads TGTGCCAGCAGGCGTTTTGGGGGCCCGTCCTACAATGAGCAGTTCTTC.